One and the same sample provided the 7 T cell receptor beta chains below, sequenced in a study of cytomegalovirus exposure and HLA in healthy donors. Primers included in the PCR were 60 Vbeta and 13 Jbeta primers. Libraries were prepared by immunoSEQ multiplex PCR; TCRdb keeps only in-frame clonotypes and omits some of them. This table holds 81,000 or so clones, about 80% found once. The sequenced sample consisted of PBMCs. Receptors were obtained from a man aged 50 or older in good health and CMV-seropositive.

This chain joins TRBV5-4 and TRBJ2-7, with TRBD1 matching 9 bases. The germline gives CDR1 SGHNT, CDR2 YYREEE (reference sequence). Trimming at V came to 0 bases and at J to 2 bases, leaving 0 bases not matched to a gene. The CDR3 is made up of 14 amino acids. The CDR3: CASSLGTGAYEQYF. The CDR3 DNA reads TGTGCCAGCAGCTTGGGGACAGGGGCCTACGAGCAGTACTTC.

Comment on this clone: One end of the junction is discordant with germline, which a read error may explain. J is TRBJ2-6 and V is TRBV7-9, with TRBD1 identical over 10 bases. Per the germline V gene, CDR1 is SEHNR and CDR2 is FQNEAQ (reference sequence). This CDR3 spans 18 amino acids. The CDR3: CASSSPGQGVSGANGLTF. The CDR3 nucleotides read TGTGCCAGCAGCTCCCCCGGACAGGGGGTTTCTGGGGCCAACGGCCTGACTTTC.

The CDR3 here is CASSLRGSPGTDTQYF. The DNA for the CDR3 is TGCGCCAGCAGCTTGCGGGGATCGCCGGGCACAGATACGCAGTATTTT. The chain is built from TRBV5-1 and TRBJ2-3; weak D call: TRBD2 (5 bases). The CDR3 has 16 residues. Trimming shortened V by 1 base and J by 1 base, and 13 bases separated the two germline ends. Germline lookup yields CDR1 SGHRS and CDR2 YFSETQ.

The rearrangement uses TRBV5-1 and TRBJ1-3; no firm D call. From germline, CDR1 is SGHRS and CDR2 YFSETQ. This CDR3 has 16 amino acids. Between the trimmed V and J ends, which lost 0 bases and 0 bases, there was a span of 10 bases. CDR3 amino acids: CASSLAQTGSGNTIYF. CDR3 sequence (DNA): TGCGCCAGCAGCTTGGCCCAAACGGGCTCTGGAAACACCATATATTTT.

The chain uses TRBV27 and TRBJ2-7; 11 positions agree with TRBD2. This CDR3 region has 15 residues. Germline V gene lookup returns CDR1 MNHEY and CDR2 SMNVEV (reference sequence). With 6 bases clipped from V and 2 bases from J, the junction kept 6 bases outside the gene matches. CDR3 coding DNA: TGTGCCAGCAGCCCCGGACTAGCGGGCGCCTACGAGCAGTACTTC. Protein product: CASSPGLAGAYEQYF.

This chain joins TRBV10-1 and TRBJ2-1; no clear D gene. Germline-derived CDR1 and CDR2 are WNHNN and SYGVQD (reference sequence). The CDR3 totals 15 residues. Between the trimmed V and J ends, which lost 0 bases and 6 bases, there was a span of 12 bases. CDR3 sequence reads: CASSESGLVANEQFF. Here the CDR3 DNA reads TGCGCCAGCAGTGAGTCGGGTCTAGTCGCCAATGAGCAGTTCTTC.

CDR3 bases: TGTGCCAGCAGCTTGGGGGGGACGGGAGCGTCCTACGAGCAGTACTTC. Encoded protein: CASSLGGTGASYEQYF. The J gene is TRBJ2-7, the V gene TRBV5-4; TRBD2 is a possible D gene (6 bases). This CDR3 has 16 residues. Per the germline V gene, CDR1 is SGHNT and CDR2 is YYREEE (reference sequence). With 0 bases removed from V and 1 base from J, the gap between germline ends came to 14 bases.